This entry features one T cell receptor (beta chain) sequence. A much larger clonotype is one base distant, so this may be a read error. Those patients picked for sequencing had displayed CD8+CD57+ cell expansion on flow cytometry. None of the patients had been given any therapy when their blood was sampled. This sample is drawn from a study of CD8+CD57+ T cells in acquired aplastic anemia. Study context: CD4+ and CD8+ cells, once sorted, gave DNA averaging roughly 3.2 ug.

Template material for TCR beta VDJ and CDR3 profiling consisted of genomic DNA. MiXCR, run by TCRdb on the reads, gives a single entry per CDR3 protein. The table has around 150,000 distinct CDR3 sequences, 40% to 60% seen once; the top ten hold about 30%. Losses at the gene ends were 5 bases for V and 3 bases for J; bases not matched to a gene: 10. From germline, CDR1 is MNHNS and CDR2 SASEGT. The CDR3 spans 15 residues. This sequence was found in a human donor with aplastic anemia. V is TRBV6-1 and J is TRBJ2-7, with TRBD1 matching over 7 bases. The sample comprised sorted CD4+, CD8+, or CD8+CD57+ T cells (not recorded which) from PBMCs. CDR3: CASSLRQGRDYEQYF. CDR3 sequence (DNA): TGTGCCAGCAGTCTCCGACAGGGAAGAGACTACGAGCAGTACTTC.